Listed here are 11 T cell receptor beta chains from one sample, sequenced in a study of regulatory T cells in long-lasting Graves disease. Time point meaning: persistent/refractory GD, antithyroid drugs over 5 years with positive TRAb. PBMCs were the source of the RNA used for TCR sequencing. Sequencing libraries for TCR beta were prepared with iRepertoire HTBI primers and Arm-PCR of CDR3 regions. MiXCR was run by TCRdb on the multiplex PCR reads, yielding one entry per CDR3 protein. The sample holds fewer than 550,000 distinct CDR3 sequences; around a fifth are singletons and the top ten take around 7%. Sample: peripheral blood mononuclear cells (PBMCs), taken when the disease was refractory, from a patient treated with antithyroid drugs. These receptors originate from a female donor with Graves disease.

The table lists this clonotype with many counts. The chain employs TRBV12-3 or TRBV12-4 and TRBJ2-2; 7 positions agree with TRBD2. The CDR3 is made up of 15 amino acids. Unmatched junction bases numbered 1, after V lost 2 bases and J lost 1 base. The CDR3 region is CASSLSGENTGELFF. The DNA of the CDR3 is TGTGCCAGCAGTTTAAGCGGGGAGAACACCGGGGAGCTGTTTTTT.

This clonotype was recorded at least ten times. The gene calls are TRBV24-1 and TRBJ2-2; D is perhaps TRBD2 (6 bases). The CDR3 loop spans 15 amino acids. Germline CDR1 and CDR2: KGHDR and SFDVKD. V was pared by 2 bases and J by 6 bases, with 12 bases between. The CDR3 here is CATSDSRRVPGELFF. In DNA form, the CDR3 reads TGTGCCACCAGTGATTCCCGGAGGGTCCCCGGGGAGCTGTTTTTT.

This chain uses TRBV7-2 with TRBJ1-5, with D uncertain. V lost 3 bases to trimming and J lost 2 bases, with 11 bases between them. The CDR3 extends over 15 amino acids. Germline CDR1 reads SGHTA; CDR2 reads FQGNSA. CDR3 nucleotide sequence: TGTGCCAGCAGCTTGAGCATGGGAGGCAATCAGCCCCAGCATTTT. Protein sequence: CASSLSMGGNQPQHF.

V and J are TRBV19 and TRBJ1-1; D is unresolved. Germline CDR1 LNHDA, CDR2 SQIVND (reference sequence). This CDR3 region has 12 residues. Between the trimmed V and J ends, which lost 8 bases and 4 bases, there was a span of 11 bases. As DNA, the CDR3 is TGTGCCAGTCAGGACGAACGCACTGAAGCTTTCTTT. This codes for CASQDERTEAFF.

The chain recombines TRBV11-2 with TRBJ2-3, with unresolved D. CDR1 is SGHAT and CDR2 is FQNNGV in the germline V gene. This CDR3 has 16 residues. Trimming removed 1 base at V and 4 bases at J, with 15 bases between. CDR3 in DNA: TGTGCCAGCAGCTTAGGGGCTGATTCCGTCGCAGATACGCAGTATTTT. It translates to CASSLGADSVADTQYF.

To note about this clonotype: This likely came from a read error, as a far larger clone is one base away. The chain couples TRBV7-8 to TRBJ2-5, with D perhaps TRBD2 (5 bases). The V end lost 4 bases, the J end lost 4 bases, and 13 bases lay between the germline ends. The CDR3 extends over 14 amino acids. The V gene's germline CDR1 is SGHVS and CDR2 FQNEAQ. CDR3 protein: CASSSAETLETQYF. CDR3 bases: TGTGCCAGCAGCTCAGCGGAGACCCTAGAGACCCAGTACTTC.

The chain employs TRBV24-1 and TRBJ2-7; D not certain. Germline-derived CDR1 and CDR2 are KGHDR and SFDVKD. V dropped 7 bases and J dropped 0 bases, with 9 bases sitting between them. CDR3 size: 13 residues. Written as DNA, the CDR3 is TGTGCCACCAGCGGACGGAGCTCCTACGAGCAGTACTTC. Its translation is CATSGRSSYEQYF.

This clonotype was found a few times. This sequence joins TRBV3-1 and TRBJ1-1; TRBD1 is a possible D gene (5 bases). V dropped 1 base and J dropped 3 bases, with 12 bases sitting between them. The CDR3 loop spans 15 amino acids. The V gene's germline CDR1 is LGHDT and CDR2 YNNKEL (reference sequence). The CDR3 spells CASSQVGGADTEAFF. DNA of the CDR3: TGTGCCAGCAGCCAAGTCGGGGGTGCGGACACTGAAGCTTTCTTT.

This clonotype was observed many times. This rearrangement joins TRBV3-1 to TRBJ1-1, with D possibly being TRBD1 (5 bases). Per the germline V gene, CDR1 is LGHDT and CDR2 is YNNKEL (reference sequence). V was shortened by 4 bases and J by 1 base, with 10 bases between the two germline ends. The CDR3 extends over 14 amino acids. The CDR3: CASSPPGGNTEAFF. The CDR3 DNA sequence: TGTGCCAGCAGCCCTCCCGGGGGGAACACTGAAGCTTTCTTT.

The chain couples TRBV30 to TRBJ2-5, with a possible D match to TRBD2 (8 bases). Germline CDR1 is GTSNPN and CDR2 is SVGIG (reference sequence). The CDR3 covers 17 residues. V was pared by 0 bases and J by 1 base, with 18 bases between. The CDR3 DNA follows: TGTGCCTGGAGTGTACAAGGCGGGGGGACAGTCCAAGAGACCCAGTACTTC. Protein: CAWSVQGGGTVQETQYF.

This clonotype was detected only a few times. This chain joins TRBV7-9 and TRBJ2-7; no clear D. CDR1 is SEHNR, CDR2 FQNEAQ, per germline (reference sequence). This CDR3 spans 13 amino acids. V was cut by 4 bases and J by 4 bases, with 11 bases left in between. CDR3 DNA sequence: TGTGCCAGCAGCTCTAACGCCTATTACGAGCAGTACTTC. Protein sequence: CASSSNAYYEQYF.